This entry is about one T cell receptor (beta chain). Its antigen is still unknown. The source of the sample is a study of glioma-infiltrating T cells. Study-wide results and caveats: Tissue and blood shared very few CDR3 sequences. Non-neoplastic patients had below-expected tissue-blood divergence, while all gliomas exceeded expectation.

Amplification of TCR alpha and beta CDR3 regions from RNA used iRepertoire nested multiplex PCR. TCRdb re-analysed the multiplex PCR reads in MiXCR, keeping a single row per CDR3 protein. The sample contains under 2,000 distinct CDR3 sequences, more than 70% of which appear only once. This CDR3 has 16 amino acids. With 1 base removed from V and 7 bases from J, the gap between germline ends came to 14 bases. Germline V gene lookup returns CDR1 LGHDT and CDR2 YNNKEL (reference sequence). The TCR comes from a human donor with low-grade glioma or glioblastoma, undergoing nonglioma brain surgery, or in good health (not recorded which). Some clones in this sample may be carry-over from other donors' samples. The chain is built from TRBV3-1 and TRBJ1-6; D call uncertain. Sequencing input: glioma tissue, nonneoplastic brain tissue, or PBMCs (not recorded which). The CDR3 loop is CASSQATRIPNSPLHF. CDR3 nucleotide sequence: TGTGCCAGCAGCCAAGCGACGCGTATACCGAATTCACCCCTCCACTTT.